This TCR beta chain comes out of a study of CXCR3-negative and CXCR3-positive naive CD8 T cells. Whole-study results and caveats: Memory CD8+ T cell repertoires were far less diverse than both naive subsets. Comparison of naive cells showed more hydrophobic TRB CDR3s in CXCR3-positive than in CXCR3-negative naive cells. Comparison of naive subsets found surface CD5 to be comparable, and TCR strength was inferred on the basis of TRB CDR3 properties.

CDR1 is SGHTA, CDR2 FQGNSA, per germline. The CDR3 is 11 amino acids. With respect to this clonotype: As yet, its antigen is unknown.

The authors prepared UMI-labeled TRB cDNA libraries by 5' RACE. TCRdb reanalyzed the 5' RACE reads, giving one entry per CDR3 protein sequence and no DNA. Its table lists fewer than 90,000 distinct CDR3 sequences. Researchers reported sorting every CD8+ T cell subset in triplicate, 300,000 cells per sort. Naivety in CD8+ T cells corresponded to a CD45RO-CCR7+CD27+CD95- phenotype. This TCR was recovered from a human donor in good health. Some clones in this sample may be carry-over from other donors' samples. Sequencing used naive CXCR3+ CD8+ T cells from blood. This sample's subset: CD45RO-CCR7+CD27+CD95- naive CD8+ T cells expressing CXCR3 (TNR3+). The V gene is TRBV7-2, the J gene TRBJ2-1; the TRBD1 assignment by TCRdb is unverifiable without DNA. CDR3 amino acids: CASQTGNEQFF.